These 5 T cell receptor beta chains share one sample of origin, sequenced in a study of T cell repertoires in cytomegalovirus infection. TCRdb independently ran MiXCR on the reads; one entry per CDR3 protein. This sample has about 890,000 distinct CDR3 sequences, with roughly 31% found just once. These receptors have no known antigen. The source was cultured CD8+ T cells from PBMCs, collected from culture after CMV antigen stimulation. The receptors shown here come from a human donor in good health (CMV status not recorded). Some clones in this sample may be carry-over from other donors' samples.

The chain has TRBV24-1 and TRBJ1-5; D gene ambiguous. Germline V lookup: CDR1 KGHDR, CDR2 SFDVKD. The CDR3 is made up of 14 amino acids. V lost 0 bases, J lost 3 bases, and 5 bases lay in between. This chain's CDR3 is CATSDLGDNQPQHF. CDR3 sequence (DNA): TGTGCCACCAGTGATTTGGGAGACAATCAGCCCCAGCATTTT.

CDR3 sequence reads: CSAHRDLPYGYTF. CDR3 sequence (DNA): TGCAGTGCACACAGGGATCTGCCCTATGGCTACACCTTC. The gene calls are TRBV20-1 and TRBJ1-2; D is possibly TRBD1 (6 bases). This CDR3 is built from 13 residues. Between the trimmed V and J ends, which lost 6 bases and 4 bases, there was a span of 15 bases. Germline assignment: CDR1 DFQATT and CDR2 SNEGSKA (reference sequence).

The rearrangement uses TRBV27 and TRBJ1-1; D ambiguous. This CDR3 is 13 amino acids long. V lost 6 bases and J lost 4, with 12 bases in between. Germline V gene sequence: CDR1 MNHEY, CDR2 SMNVEV (reference sequence). For the CDR3, the DNA is TGTGCCAGCAGCCGCCGGCAGCCCACTGAAGCTTTCTTT. Translating it yields CASSRRQPTEAFF.

This clonotype has just a few counts. The chain is built from TRBV9 and TRBJ1-1; unclear D gene. In germline, CDR1 is SGDLS, CDR2 YYNGEE. V was pared by 9 bases and J by 2 bases, with 8 bases between. The CDR3 is made up of 11 amino acids. CDR3 region: CATSSNTEAFF. The DNA for the CDR3 is TGTGCCACCAGTAGTAACACTGAAGCTTTCTTT.

This sequence joins TRBV2 and TRBJ2-2; no clear D. Trimming removed 5 bases at V and 6 bases at J, with 16 bases between. Germline assignment: CDR1 SNHLY and CDR2 FYNNEI. The CDR3 covers 15 residues. CDR3 residues: CASSSETLKPGELFF. Here the CDR3 DNA reads TGTGCCAGCAGTTCCGAAACACTAAAACCCGGGGAGCTGTTTTTT.